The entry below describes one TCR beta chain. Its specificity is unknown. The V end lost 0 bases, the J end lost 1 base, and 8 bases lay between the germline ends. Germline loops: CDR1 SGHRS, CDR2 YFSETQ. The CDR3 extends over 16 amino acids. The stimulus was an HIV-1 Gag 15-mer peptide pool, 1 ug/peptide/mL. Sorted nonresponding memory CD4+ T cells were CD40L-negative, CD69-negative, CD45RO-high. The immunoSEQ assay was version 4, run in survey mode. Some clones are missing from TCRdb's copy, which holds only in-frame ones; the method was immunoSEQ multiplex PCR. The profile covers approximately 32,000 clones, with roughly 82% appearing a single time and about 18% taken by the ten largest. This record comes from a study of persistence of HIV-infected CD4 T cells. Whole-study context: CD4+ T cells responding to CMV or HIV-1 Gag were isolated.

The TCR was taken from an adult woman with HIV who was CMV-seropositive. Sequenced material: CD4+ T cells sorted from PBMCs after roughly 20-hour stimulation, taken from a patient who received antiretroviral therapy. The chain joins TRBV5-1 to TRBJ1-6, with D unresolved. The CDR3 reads CASSLAEASYNSPLHF. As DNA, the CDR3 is TGCGCCAGCAGCTTGGCTGAGGCATCCTATAATTCACCCCTCCACTTT. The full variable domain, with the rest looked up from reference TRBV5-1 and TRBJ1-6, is KAGVTQTPRYLIKTRGQQVTLSCSPISGHRSVSWYQQTPGQGLQFLFEYFSETQRNKGNFPGRFSGRQFSNSRSEMNVSTLELGDSALYLCASSLAEASYNSPLHFGNGTRLTVT.